A few counts support the clone carrying this T cell receptor beta chain. This entry belongs to a study of blood T cell repertoires in COVID-19. About the research overall: The cDNA or gDNA used as material had been derived from T cells, B-cell-depleted T cells, or PBMCs.

The CDR3 spans 14 residues. Germline V lookup: CDR1 SGHRS, CDR2 YFSETQ. V lost 0 bases and J 2 bases, leaving 8 bases between the germline ends. Sequencing used immunoSEQ multiplex PCR; TCRdb keeps in-frame clones, though not all of them. The table has roughly 230,000 clones, more than 65% seen once. Sequences were obtained from peripheral blood. The clonotype comes from a woman aged 80 or over with acute or convalescent COVID-19. The chain is built from TRBV5-1 and TRBJ1-2, with a tentative D call TRBD1 (5 bases). CDR3 DNA sequence: TGCGCCAGCAGCTTGGGACAGATCAACTATGGCTACACCTTC. It encodes CASSLGQINYGYTF.